Below are 5 T cell receptor beta chains sequenced from a single sample in a study of T cells after somatic rescue of genetic block. The assay was immunoSEQ multiplex PCR, and TCRdb's table has in-frame clones only and misses some. Of 80,000 to 90,000 clones listed, over 80% are singletons. Sample: peripheral blood mononuclear cells (PBMCs). Receptors were obtained from a woman between 18 and 30 years old.

The chain has TRBV7-9 and TRBJ2-5; TRBD2 agrees at 7 bases. Germline-derived CDR1 and CDR2 are SEHNR and FQNEAQ (reference sequence). This CDR3 comprises 15 residues. The J segment lost 2 bases and the V segment lost 0 bases, leaving 3 bases of the junction unmatched. The CDR3 protein is CASSLAVGGQETQYF. Written as DNA, the CDR3 is TGTGCCAGCAGCTTAGCGGTGGGAGGGCAAGAGACCCAGTACTTC.

The chain employs TRBV5-4 and TRBJ2-2, with 8 nucleotides matching TRBD2. The V and J ends lost 4 bases and 4 bases, in that order; junction bases with no gene match: 9. The CDR3 runs to 16 residues. Per germline, CDR1 SGHNT and CDR2 YYREEE (reference sequence). The CDR3 is CASSPGTRASTGELFF. CDR3 sequence (DNA): TGTGCCAGCAGCCCCGGGACTAGGGCGTCCACCGGGGAGCTGTTTTTT.

The chain has TRBV11-1 and TRBJ2-1, with D unclear. V was pared by 2 bases and J by 1 base, with 15 bases between. Germline lookup yields CDR1 SGHAT and CDR2 FQDESV (reference sequence). The CDR3 totals 17 residues. Here the CDR3 reads CASSLYPDLSSYNEQFF. The CDR3 DNA reads as TGTGCCAGCAGCTTATATCCGGACCTTTCTTCCTACAATGAGCAGTTCTTC.

The rearrangement uses TRBV5-3 and TRBJ2-7; 7 bases agree with TRBD2. Being an ORF, TRBV5-3 has a function that is uncertain. V trimming: 0 bases; J trimming: 4 bases; junction bases outside the gene matches: 7. The CDR3 length is 15 residues. As DNA, the CDR3 is TGTGCCAGAAGCTTGGGGGGCGGGAGTAGGTACGAGCAGTACTTC. Its translation: CARSLGGGSRYEQYF.

The gene calls are TRBV4-1 and TRBJ2-1, with 7 bases matching TRBD2. The length of the CDR3 is 20 residues. V shed 0 bases, J shed 3 bases, and the junction held 17 bases outside the gene matches. Germline values: CDR1 MGHRA, CDR2 YSYEKL. The CDR3 DNA follows: TGCGCCAGCAGCCAAGATATAAGGGTCCCTGGCGGGAGCAACTACAATGAGCAGTTCTTC. Its protein product is CASSQDIRVPGGSNYNEQFF.